The 9 T cell receptor beta chains below come from one sample, sequenced in a study of regulatory T cells in long-lasting Graves disease. Described time point: persistent/refractory GD, antithyroid drugs over 5 years with positive TRAb. TCR sequences were obtained from RNA taken from PBMCs. The TCR beta library used iRepertoire HTBI primers with Arm-PCR amplification of CDR3. One entry per CDR3 protein results from TCRdb running MiXCR on the multiplex PCR reads. There are about 340,000 distinct CDR3 sequences in the sample; about 20% occur only once, and around 30% lies in the top ten. The material sequenced was peripheral blood mononuclear cells (PBMCs), taken when the disease was refractory, from a patient treated with antithyroid drugs. The receptor set was obtained from a female donor with Graves disease.

Concerning this clonotype itself: This may arise from a read error, as a much more abundant clone is one base away. CDR3 protein: CSVGTGQADTEAFF. DNA of the CDR3: TGCAGCGTCGGAACCGGACAGGCTGACACTGAAGCTTTCTTT. The chain links TRBV29-1 to TRBJ1-1; 7 bases agree with TRBD1. This CDR3 comprises 14 residues. Germline V gene sequence: CDR1 SQVTM, CDR2 ANQGSEA. J was trimmed by 3 bases and V by 6 bases; bases with no gene match: 10.

There are many counts of this clonotype. V gene TRBV3-1 combines with J gene TRBJ2-5; weak D call: TRBD2 (6 bases). The CDR3 spans 14 residues. From germline, CDR1 is LGHDT and CDR2 YNNKEL (reference sequence). V was pared by 4 bases and J by 2 bases, with 11 bases between. The CDR3 loop is CASSLRRAQETQYF. CDR3 in DNA: TGTGCCAGCAGCCTCCGGAGGGCTCAAGAGACCCAGTACTTC.

This chain joins TRBV13 and TRBJ2-2; D possibly corresponds to TRBD1 (6 bases). The CDR3 is 14 residues long. V lost 5 bases, J lost 5 bases, and 12 bases lay in between. Germline V gene lookup returns CDR1 PRHDT and CDR2 FYEKMQ (reference sequence). The CDR3 bases are TGTGCCAGCAGCCGCTATGACAGGACCGGGGAGCTGTTTTTT. Its translation is CASSRYDRTGELFF.

This clonotype has a count of ten or more. The rearrangement links TRBV6-1 to TRBJ2-5; 10 bases agree with TRBD1. Losses at the gene ends were 3 bases for V and 6 bases for J; bases not matched to a gene: 10. CDR1 and CDR2 (germline): MNHNS, SASEGT. This CDR3 has 16 amino acids. The CDR3 region is CASSDPGQGLMKTQYF. The DNA for the CDR3 is TGTGCCAGCAGTGATCCGGGACAGGGGTTAATGAAGACCCAGTACTTC.

Concerning this clonotype itself: This may stem from a read error, because a much larger clone lies one nucleotide away. V usage is TRBV28 and J usage is TRBJ2-7, with D maybe TRBD2 (6 bases). Germline CDR1 is MDHEN and CDR2 is SYDVKM. Trimming left V 3 bases short and J 5 bases short, with 20 bases between. The CDR3 has 16 amino acids. The DNA for the CDR3 is TGTGCCAGCAGTTTGCCGCTCGGGACTTGGCCCCACGAGCAGTACTTC. Its protein is CASSLPLGTWPHEQYF.

The chain is built from TRBV20-1 and TRBJ2-7; 7 bases line up with TRBD2. J was trimmed by 3 bases and V by 4 bases; bases with no gene match: 15. The CDR3 loop spans 16 amino acids. Germline lookup yields CDR1 DFQATT and CDR2 SNEGSKA (reference sequence). CDR3 loop: CSATSGGGRTRYEQYF. The CDR3 bases are TGCAGTGCTACGTCCGGCGGGGGTCGCACCCGCTACGAGCAGTACTTC.

This clonotype has ten or more counts. V usage is TRBV5-1 and J usage is TRBJ1-1, with D possibly matching TRBD1 (5 bases). The CDR3 has 15 residues. The V end lost 4 bases, the J end lost 4 bases, and 17 bases lay between the germline ends. Germline V lookup: CDR1 SGHRS, CDR2 YFSETQ. The CDR3 is CASSPGEGRGTEAFF. For the CDR3, the DNA is TGCGCCAGCAGCCCGGGGGAGGGTAGGGGCACTGAAGCTTTCTTT.

A few counts support this clonotype. The gene calls are TRBV9 and TRBJ2-2; perhaps TRBD1 as D (6 bases). This CDR3 region has 15 residues. V lost 5 bases to trimming and J lost 4 bases, with 15 bases between them. Germline-derived CDR1 and CDR2 are SGDLS and YYNGEE. The CDR3 here is CASSPATGGTGELFF. CDR3 DNA sequence: TGTGCCAGCAGTCCAGCGACAGGAGGCACCGGGGAGCTGTTTTTT.

The chain employs TRBV5-1 and TRBJ2-7; 8 nucleotides agree with TRBD1. After removal of 3 bases from V and 6 bases from J, the junction contained 11 bases not matched to a gene. The CDR3 loop spans 15 amino acids. CDR1 SGHRS and CDR2 YFSETQ come from the germline V gene. The CDR3 nucleotides are TGCGCCAGCAGCTCCGGACAGGGTTTGGCTTCCGAGCAGTACTTC. Translation: CASSSGQGLASEQYF.